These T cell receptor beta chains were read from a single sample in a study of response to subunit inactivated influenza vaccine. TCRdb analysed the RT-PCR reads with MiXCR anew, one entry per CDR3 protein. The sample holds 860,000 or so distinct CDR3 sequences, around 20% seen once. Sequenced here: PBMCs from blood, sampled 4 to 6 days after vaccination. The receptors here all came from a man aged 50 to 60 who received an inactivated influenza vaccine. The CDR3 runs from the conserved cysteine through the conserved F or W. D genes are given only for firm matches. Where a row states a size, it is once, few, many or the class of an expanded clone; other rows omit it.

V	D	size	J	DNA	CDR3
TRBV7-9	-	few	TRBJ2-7	TGTGCCAGCAGCTTAGGTAGGACAGAAGGCTATGAGCAGTACTTC	CASSLGRTEGYEQYF
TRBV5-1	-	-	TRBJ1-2	TGCGCCAGCAGCTTGGCGGGTACTTCTAACTATGGCTACACCTTC	CASSLAGTSNYGYTF
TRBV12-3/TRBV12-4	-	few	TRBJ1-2	TGTGCCAGCAGTGTACTACAGGTTAACTATGGCTACACCTTC	CASSVLQVNYGYTF
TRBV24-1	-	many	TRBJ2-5	TGTGCCACCAGTGATTTGCCGGGGTCCGAGACCCAGTACTTC	CATSDLPGSETQYF
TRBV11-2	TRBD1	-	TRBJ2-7	TGTGCCAGCAGCGCCAGGACAGGGATCAACGAGCAGTACTTC	CASSARTGINEQYF
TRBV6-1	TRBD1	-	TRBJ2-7	TGTGCCAGCAGAGACGCCGGGACAGGGCTCTACGAGCAGTACTTC	CASRDAGTGLYEQYF
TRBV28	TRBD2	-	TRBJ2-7	TGTGCCAGCAGTCCACTAGCGGTTTTAACCTACGAGCAGTACTTC	CASSPLAVLTYEQYF
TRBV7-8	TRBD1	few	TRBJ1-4	TGTGCCAGCAGCTCAGGACAGGGGGCCCATGAAAAACTGTTTTTT	CASSSGQGAHEKLFF
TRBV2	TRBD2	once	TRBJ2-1	TGTGCCCTCTGTTTCGGTTCTTCTAGCGGGAGATGGGATGAGCAGTTCTTC	CALCFGSSSGRWDEQFF
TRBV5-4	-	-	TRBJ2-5	TGTGCCAGCAGCTTTGTGGGACCTACGGAGACCCAGTACTTC	CASSFVGPTETQYF
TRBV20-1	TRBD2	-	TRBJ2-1	TGCAGTGCTAGGCAGGGACTAGCGGGAGAGAGCTCCTACAATGAGCAGTTCTTC	CSARQGLAGESSYNEQFF
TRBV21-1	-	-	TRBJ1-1	TGTGCCAGCAGCAGACGAGGAAGTCGGACTGAAGCTTTCTTT	CASSRRGSRTEAFF
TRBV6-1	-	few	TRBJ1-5	TGTGCCAGCAGTGAATTGGGGACCGGGCAGCCCCAGCATTTT	CASSELGTGQPQHF
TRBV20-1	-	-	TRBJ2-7	TGCAGTGCTAAGACTGGGTTGGGGGACGAGCAGTACTTC	CSAKTGLGDEQYF
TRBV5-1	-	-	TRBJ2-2	TGCGCCAGCAGCTTGGATTTTCAGGGGAGCCGGCTGTTTTTT	CASSLDFQGSRLFF
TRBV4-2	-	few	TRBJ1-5	TGTGCCAGCAGCCAAGATCAAGGTAGCAATCAGCCCCAGCATTTT	CASSQDQGSNQPQHF
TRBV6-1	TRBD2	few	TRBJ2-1	TGTGCCAGCAGTGGGGTTGGTAGCGGGGGGATCAATGAGCAGTTCTTC	CASSGVGSGGINEQFF
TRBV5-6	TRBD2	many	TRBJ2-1	TGTGCCAGCAGCTTGGAAGCGGGGTTCAATGAGCAGTTCTTC	CASSLEAGFNEQFF
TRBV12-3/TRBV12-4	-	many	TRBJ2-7	TGTGCCAGCAGTCTCTCGACAGGGCGGGGGCCCTACGAGCAGTACTTC	CASSLSTGRGPYEQYF
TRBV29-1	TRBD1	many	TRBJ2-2	TGCAGCTTTCGGGGACAGGCAAACACCGGGGAGCTGTTTTTT	CSFRGQANTGELFF
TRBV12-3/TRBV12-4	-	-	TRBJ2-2	TGTGCCAGCAGCCCTTTTCGGGGGAACACCGGGGAGCTGTTTTTT	CASSPFRGNTGELFF
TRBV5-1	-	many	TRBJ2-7	TGCGCCAGCAGCGTGGGCAGCTCCTACGAGCAGTACTTC	CASSVGSSYEQYF
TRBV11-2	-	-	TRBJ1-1	TGTGCCAGCAGCAAGGACAGACCCATGAACACTGAAGCTTTCTTT	CASSKDRPMNTEAFF
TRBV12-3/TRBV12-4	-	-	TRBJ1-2	TGTGCCAGCAGTGAAAACAAGTACGGCTACACCTTC	CASSENKYGYTF
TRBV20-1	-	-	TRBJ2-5	TGCAGTGCGGAGGGAACCGGGACTGAGGAGTACTTC	CSAEGTGTEEYF
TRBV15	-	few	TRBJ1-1	TGTGCCACCAGCAGAGATCGCAATCCTGAAGCTTTCTTT	CATSRDRNPEAFF
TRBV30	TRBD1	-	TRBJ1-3	TGTGCCTGGAGCGGGGGGACAGGGGCGAGCACCATATATTTT	CAWSGGTGASTIYF
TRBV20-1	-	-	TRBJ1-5	TGCAGTGCCCAGACCACAGGGAGCTCCCAGCATTTT	CSAQTTGSSQHF
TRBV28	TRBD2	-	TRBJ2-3	TGTGCCAGCCGTAGCGGGGGGCGCACAGATACGCAGTATTTT	CASRSGGRTDTQYF
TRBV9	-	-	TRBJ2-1	TGTGCCAGCAGCGTAGATTGGGGAACCTACAATGAGCAGTTCTTC	CASSVDWGTYNEQFF
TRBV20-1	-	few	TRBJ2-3	TGCAGTGGTAAAGGTCGACAAAGCACAGATACGCAGTATTTT	CSGKGRQSTDTQYF
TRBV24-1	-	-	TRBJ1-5	TGTGCCACCAGTGACGTAACAGTTAATCAGCCCCAGCATTTT	CATSDVTVNQPQHF
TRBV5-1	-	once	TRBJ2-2	TGCGCCAGCAGCCCTCCAATACAGGGCCAGAACACCGGGGAGCTGTTTTTT	CASSPPIQGQNTGELFF
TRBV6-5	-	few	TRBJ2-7	TGTGCCAGCAGTTACTCGAATTTGGGGACAAGCTCCTACGAGCAGTACTTC	CASSYSNLGTSSYEQYF
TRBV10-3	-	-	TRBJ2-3	TGTGCCATCAGTGAAGGCGCTCCCGACACAGATACGCAGTATTTT	CAISEGAPDTDTQYF
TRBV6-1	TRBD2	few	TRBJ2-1	TGTGCCAGCAGTGAAGCCACTAGCGGCAATGAGCAGTTCTTC	CASSEATSGNEQFF
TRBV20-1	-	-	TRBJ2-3	TGCAGTGCTAGGTCCAGGGGGGAAAGCACAGATACGCAGTATTTT	CSARSRGESTDTQYF
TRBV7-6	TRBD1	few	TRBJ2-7	TGTGCCAGCAGCGCGGACAGGGACCACGAGCAGTACTTC	CASSADRDHEQYF
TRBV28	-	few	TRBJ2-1	TGTGCCAGCAGTCACCAGGGCAATGAGCAGTTCTTC	CASSHQGNEQFF
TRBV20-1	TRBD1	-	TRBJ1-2	TGCAGTGCTAGAGTTTTGGGGACAGGGGCGGGCTATGGCTACACCTTC	CSARVLGTGAGYGYTF
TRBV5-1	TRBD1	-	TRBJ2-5	TGCGCCAGCAGAAAAGGACAGGGGGCAGGGGAGACCCAGTACTTC	CASRKGQGAGETQYF
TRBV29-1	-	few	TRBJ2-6	TGCAGCGTCGGTACCGGGTCAAATTCCCGTGGGGCCAACGTCCTGACTTTC	CSVGTGSNSRGANVLTF
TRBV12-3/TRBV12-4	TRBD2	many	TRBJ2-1	TGTGCCAGCAGTCCCTTTGCGGGAGGGCCTTACAATGAGCAGTTCTTC	CASSPFAGGPYNEQFF
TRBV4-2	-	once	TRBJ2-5	TGTGCCAGCAGCCAAGAGGCAGTACAAGAGACCCAGTACTTC	CASSQEAVQETQYF
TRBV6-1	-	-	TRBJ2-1	TGTGCCAGCAGTGAATCGGGGATCGATGAGCAGTTCTTC	CASSESGIDEQFF
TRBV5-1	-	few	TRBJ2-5	TGCGCCAGCAGCTTGGTTACAGGAACGCAAGAGACCCAGTACTTC	CASSLVTGTQETQYF
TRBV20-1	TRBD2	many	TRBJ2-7	TGCAGTGCTAGGCTTGCGGGAGAAGCCTACGAGCAGTACTTC	CSARLAGEAYEQYF
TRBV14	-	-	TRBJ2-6	TGTGCCAGCAGCCCAGGGGATTTGAACTCTGGGGCCAACGTCCTGACTTTC	CASSPGDLNSGANVLTF
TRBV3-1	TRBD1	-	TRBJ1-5	TGTGCCAGCAGCCAAGCCGGGACAGGAAGCAATCAGCCCCAGCATTTT	CASSQAGTGSNQPQHF
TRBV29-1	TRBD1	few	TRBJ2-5	TGCAGCCTCTGGGGAGGGACAGGGGGCGAGACCCAGTACTTC	CSLWGGTGGETQYF
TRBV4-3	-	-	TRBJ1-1	TGCGCCAGCAGGAGATGGGGGGATGAAGCTTTCTTT	CASRRWGDEAFF
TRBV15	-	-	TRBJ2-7	TGTGCCACCAGCAGAGATCTTCTACAGACCTACGAGCAGTACTTC	CATSRDLLQTYEQYF
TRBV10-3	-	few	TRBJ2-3	TGTGCCATCAGTGAAAAATCGGGCAGAAGCACAGATACGCAGTATTTT	CAISEKSGRSTDTQYF
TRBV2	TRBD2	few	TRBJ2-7	TGTGCCAGCAGTGAGGGACTAGGGAGTTTCTACGAGCAGTACTTC	CASSEGLGSFYEQYF
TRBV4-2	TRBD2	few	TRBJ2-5	TGTGCCAGCAGCCATATAGCGGGGGGGCTTCAAGAGACCCAGTACTTC	CASSHIAGGLQETQYF
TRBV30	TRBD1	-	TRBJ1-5	TGTGCCTGGAGTAGACAGGGAGATCAGCCCCAGCATTTT	CAWSRQGDQPQHF
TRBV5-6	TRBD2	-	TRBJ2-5	TGTGCCAGCAGCCCCTCCCAACTACTAGCGGGAGGGTTTTCGGAGACCCAGTACTTC	CASSPSQLLAGGFSETQYF
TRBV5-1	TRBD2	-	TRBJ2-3	TGCGCCAGCAGCTTGGTCTCTAGCGGGGGGGATACGCAGTATTTT	CASSLVSSGGDTQYF
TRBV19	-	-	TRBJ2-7	TGTGCCAGTAGTATCTCTCGGCTCGGCATCAAGGGACGGCACGAGCAGTACTTC	CASSISRLGIKGRHEQYF